This TCR beta chain was captured by sequencing in a study of blood T cell repertoires in COVID-19. The overall study: T cells, B-cell-depleted T cells, or PBMCs supplied cDNA or gDNA.

As processed by the authors: Estimation of nucleated cell counts relied on the amplification of reference gene primers. Some clones are missing from TCRdb's copy, which holds only in-frame ones; the method was immunoSEQ multiplex PCR. V and J calls and clone size are given by that table; D and trimming were obtained from the DNA. The profile shows approximately 280,000 clones, 85% to 90% of them singletons. Germline V lookup: CDR1 MNHEY, CDR2 SMNVEV (reference sequence). The CDR3 length is 16 residues. V was clipped by 6 bases and J by 3 bases; unmatched bases: 14. The chain recombines TRBV27 with TRBJ2-7; TRBD2 agrees at 7 bases. The sequenced sample consisted of PBMCs or T cells enriched from blood (not recorded which). This clonotype was obtained from a woman aged 55-69 years who had recovered from COVID-19. CDR3 region: CASSNTGGDGFYEQYF. Written as DNA, the CDR3 is TGTGCCAGCAGCAATACGGGGGGAGACGGATTCTACGAGCAGTACTTC.